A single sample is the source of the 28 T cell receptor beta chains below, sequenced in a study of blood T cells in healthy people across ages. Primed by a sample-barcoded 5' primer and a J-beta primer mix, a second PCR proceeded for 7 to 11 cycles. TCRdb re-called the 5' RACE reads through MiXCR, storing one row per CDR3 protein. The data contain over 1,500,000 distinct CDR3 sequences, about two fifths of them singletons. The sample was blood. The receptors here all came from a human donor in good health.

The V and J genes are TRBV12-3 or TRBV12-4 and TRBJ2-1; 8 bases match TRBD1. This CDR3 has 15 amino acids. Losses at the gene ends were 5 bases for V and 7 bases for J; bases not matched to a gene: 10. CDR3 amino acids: CASSKDRVVDNEQFF. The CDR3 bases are TGTGCCAGCAGTAAGGACAGGGTAGTGGATAATGAGCAGTTCTTC.

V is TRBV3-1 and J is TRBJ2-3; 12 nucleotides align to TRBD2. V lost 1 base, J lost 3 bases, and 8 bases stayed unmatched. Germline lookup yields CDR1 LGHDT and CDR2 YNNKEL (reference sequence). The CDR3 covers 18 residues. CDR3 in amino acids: CASSQVGTSGLETDTQYF. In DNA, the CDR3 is TGTGCCAGCAGCCAAGTCGGGACTAGCGGGCTCGAGACAGATACGCAGTATTTT.

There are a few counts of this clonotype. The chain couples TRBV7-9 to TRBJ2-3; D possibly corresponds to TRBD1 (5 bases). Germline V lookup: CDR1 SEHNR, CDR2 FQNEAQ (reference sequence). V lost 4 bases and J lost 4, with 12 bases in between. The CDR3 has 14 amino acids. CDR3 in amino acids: CASSSSAQADTQYF. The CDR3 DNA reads TGTGCCAGCAGCTCCTCAGCACAGGCAGATACGCAGTATTTT.

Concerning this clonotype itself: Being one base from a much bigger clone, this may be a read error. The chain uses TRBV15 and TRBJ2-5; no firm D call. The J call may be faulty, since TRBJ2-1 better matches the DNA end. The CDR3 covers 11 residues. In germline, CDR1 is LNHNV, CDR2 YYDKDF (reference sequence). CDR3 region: CATSREETQFF. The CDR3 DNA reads TGTGCCACCAGCAGAGAAGAGACCCAGTTCTTC.

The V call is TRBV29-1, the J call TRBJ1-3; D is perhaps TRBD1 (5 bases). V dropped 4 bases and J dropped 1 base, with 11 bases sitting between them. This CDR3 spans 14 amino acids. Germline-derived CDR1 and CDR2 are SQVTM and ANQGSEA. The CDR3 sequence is CSVVDRRSGNTIYF. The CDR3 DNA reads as TGCAGCGTTGTCGACAGACGTTCTGGAAACACCATATATTTT.

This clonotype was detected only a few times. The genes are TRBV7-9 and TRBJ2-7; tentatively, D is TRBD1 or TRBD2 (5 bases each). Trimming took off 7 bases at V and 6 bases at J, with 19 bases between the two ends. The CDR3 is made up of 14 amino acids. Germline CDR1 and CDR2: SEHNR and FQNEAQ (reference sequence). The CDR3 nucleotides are TGTGCCAGCACCCTTGGGGCCGACGGGACCGAGCAGTACTTC. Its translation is CASTLGADGTEQYF.

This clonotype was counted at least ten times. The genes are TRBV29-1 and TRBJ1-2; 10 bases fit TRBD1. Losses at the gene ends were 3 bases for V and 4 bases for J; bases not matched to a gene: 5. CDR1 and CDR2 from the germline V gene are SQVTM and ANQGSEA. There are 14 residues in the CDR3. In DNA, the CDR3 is TGCAGCGTTGATCCGGGACAGGGGTCCTATGGCTACACCTTC. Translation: CSVDPGQGSYGYTF.

The CDR3 protein is CASSLTGGVRTDTQYF. CDR3 DNA sequence: TGTGCCAGCAGTTTAACAGGGGGCGTTCGGACAGATACGCAGTATTTT. The V and J genes are TRBV12-3 or TRBV12-4 and TRBJ2-3; 9 nucleotides align to TRBD1. This CDR3 has 16 residues. With 2 bases clipped from V and 3 bases from J, the junction kept 6 bases outside the gene matches.

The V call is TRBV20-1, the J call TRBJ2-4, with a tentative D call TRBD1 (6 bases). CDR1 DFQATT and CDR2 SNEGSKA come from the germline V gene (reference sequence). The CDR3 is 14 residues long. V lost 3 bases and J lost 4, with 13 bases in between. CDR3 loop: CSASPDRTKNIQYF. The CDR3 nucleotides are TGCAGTGCTAGTCCTGACAGGACTAAAAACATTCAGTACTTC.

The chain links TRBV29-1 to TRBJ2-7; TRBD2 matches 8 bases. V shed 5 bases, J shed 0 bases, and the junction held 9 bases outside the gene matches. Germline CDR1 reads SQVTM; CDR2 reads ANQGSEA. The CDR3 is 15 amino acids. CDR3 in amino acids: CSVSRGGPLSYEQYF. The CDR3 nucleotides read TGCAGCGTTTCTCGGGGGGGGCCTCTCTCCTACGAGCAGTACTTC.

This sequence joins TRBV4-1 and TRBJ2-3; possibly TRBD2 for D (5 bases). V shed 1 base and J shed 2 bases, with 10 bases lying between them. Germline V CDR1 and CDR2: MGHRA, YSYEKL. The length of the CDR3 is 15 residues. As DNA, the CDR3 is TGCGCCAGCAGCCAAGTGGGAGTGACCACAGATACGCAGTATTTT. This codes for CASSQVGVTTDTQYF.

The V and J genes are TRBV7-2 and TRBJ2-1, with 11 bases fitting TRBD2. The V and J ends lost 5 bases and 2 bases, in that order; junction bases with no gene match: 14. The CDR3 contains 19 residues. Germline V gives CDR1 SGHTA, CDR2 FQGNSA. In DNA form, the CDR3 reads TGTGCCAGCAGCCCCCAGGCGGGGACTAGCGGAACTCCCTACAATGAGCAGTTCTTC. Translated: CASSPQAGTSGTPYNEQFF.

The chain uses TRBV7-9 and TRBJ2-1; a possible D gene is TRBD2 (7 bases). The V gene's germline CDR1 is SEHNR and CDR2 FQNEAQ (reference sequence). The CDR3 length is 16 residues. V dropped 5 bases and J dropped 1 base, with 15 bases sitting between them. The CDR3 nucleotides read TGTGCCAGCAGCCCCTCAAGGGGGGGGTCCTACAATGAGCAGTTCTTC. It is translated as CASSPSRGGSYNEQFF.

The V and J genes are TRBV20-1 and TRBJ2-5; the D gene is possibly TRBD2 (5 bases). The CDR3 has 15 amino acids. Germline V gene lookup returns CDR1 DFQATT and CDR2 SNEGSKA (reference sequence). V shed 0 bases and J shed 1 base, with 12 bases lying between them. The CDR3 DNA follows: TGCAGTGCTAGAGATCGAGGGTCCGTCCAAGAGACCCAGTACTTC. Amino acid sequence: CSARDRGSVQETQYF.

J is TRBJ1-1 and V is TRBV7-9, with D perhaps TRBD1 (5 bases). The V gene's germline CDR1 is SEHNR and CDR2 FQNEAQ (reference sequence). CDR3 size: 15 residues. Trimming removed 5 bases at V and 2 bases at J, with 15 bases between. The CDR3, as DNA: TGTGCCAGCAGCCGTTGGTCTGACAGCAACACTGAAGCTTTCTTT. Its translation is CASSRWSDSNTEAFF. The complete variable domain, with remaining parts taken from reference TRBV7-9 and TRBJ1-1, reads DTGVSQNPRHKITKRGQNVTFRCDPISEHNRLYWYRQTLGQGPEFLTYFQNEAQLEKSRLLSDRFSAERPKGSFSTLEIQRTEQGDSAMYLCASSRWSDSNTEAFFGQGTRLTVV.

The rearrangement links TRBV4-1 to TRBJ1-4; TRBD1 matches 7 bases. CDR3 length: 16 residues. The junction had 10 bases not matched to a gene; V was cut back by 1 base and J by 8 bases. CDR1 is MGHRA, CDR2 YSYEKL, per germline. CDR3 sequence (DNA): TGCGCCAGCAGCCAAGGGGGAAGGGGGCGCTGGGAAAAACTGTTTTTT. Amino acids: CASSQGGRGRWEKLFF.

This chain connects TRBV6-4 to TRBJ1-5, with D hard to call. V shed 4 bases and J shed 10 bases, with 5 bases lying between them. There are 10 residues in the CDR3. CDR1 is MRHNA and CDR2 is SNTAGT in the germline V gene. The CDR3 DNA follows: TGTGCCAGCAGTGGGGGACCCCAGCATTTT. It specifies CASSGGPQHF.

As DNA, the CDR3 is TGCGCCAGCAGCTTGGACAGGGTCGGGGAGCTGTTTTTT. Its protein product is CASSLDRVGELFF. V and J are TRBV5-1 and TRBJ2-2; tentative D call: TRBD1 (6 bases). V shed 0 bases and J shed 7 bases, with 7 bases lying between them. CDR1 and CDR2 (germline): SGHRS, YFSETQ. CDR3 length equals 13 residues.

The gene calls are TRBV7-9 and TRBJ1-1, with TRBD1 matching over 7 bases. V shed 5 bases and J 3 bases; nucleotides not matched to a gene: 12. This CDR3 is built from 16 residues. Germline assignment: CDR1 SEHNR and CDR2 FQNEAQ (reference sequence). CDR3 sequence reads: CASSPRTSGGYTEAFF. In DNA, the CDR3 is TGTGCCAGCAGCCCCAGGACCTCAGGGGGATACACTGAAGCTTTCTTT.

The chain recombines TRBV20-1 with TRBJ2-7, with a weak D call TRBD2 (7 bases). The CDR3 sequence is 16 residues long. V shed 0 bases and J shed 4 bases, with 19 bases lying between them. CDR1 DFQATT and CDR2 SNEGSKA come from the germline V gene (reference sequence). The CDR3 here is CSARDLGGPNWYEQYF. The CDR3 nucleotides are TGCAGTGCTAGAGACCTGGGGGGGCCCAATTGGTACGAGCAGTACTTC.

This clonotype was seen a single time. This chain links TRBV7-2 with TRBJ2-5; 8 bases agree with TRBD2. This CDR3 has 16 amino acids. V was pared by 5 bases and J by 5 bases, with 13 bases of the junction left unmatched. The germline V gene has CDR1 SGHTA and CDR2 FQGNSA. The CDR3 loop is CASSLSSGSMRETQYF. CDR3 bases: TGTGCCAGCAGCCTATCAAGCGGGAGTATGAGGGAGACCCAGTACTTC.

The CDR3 DNA reads TGTGCCAGCAGCTTAGCAGGGGCCAGCTCTGGAAACACCATATATTTT. Protein: CASSLAGASSGNTIYF. This chain connects TRBV7-2 to TRBJ1-3, with a tentative D call TRBD1 (5 bases). The germline CDR1 and CDR2 sequences are SGHTA and FQGNSA. The germline V and J ends were trimmed by 0 bases and 0 bases, with 9 bases remaining between them. The CDR3 covers 16 residues.

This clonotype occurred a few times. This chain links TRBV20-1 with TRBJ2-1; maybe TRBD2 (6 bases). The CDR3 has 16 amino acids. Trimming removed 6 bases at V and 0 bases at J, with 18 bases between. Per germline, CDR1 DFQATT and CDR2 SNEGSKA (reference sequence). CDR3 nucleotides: TGCAGTGCCAATTCCCTAGCGACAAGCTCCTACAATGAGCAGTTCTTC. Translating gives CSANSLATSSYNEQFF.

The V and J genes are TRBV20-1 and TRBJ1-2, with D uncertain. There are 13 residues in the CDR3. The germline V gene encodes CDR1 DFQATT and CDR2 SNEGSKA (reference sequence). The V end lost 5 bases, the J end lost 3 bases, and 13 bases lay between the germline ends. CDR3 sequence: CSAGLSQDYGYTF. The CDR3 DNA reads TGCAGTGCTGGCCTATCGCAGGACTATGGCTACACCTTC.

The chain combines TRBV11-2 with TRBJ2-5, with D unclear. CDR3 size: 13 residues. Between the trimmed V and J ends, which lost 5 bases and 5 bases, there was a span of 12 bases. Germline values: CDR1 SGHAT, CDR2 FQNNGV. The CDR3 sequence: CASSPPGWETQYF. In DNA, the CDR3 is TGTGCCAGCAGCCCCCCTGGTTGGGAGACCCAGTACTTC.

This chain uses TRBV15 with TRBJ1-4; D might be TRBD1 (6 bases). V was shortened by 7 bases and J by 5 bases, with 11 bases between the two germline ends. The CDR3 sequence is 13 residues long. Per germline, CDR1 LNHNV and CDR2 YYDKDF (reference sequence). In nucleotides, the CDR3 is TGTGCCACCACGGCAGGGACAAATGAAAAACTGTTTTTT. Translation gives CATTAGTNEKLFF.

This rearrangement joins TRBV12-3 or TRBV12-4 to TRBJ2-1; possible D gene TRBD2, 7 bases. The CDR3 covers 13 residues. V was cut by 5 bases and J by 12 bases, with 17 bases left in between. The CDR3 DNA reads TGTGCCAGCAGTCTCGGACTAGGAGGGGGGCAGTTCTTC. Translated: CASSLGLGGGQFF.

CDR3 DNA sequence: TGTGCCAGCAGCTTCCTGACAGCTGGGGCCAACGTCCTGACTTTC. Amino acid sequence: CASSFLTAGANVLTF. V and J are TRBV5-6 and TRBJ2-6; a weak D match, TRBD1 (5 bases). The CDR3 extends over 15 amino acids. Trimming shortened V by 2 bases and J by 2 bases, and 8 bases separated the two germline ends. In germline, CDR1 is SGHDT, CDR2 YYEEEE.